The TCR beta chain described here comes from a study of graft-versus-host responses after intestinal transplantation. Overall study context: Recipients uniformly received anti-thymocyte globulin induction, followed by tacrolimus and steroids for approximately 3 years.

The germline CDR1 and CDR2 sequences are SGHRS and YFSETQ. The CDR3 spans 13 residues. The V end lost 3 bases, the J end lost 4 bases, and 9 bases lay between the germline ends. Data came from immunoSEQ multiplex PCR; TCRdb stores just in-frame clones and leaves some out. The sample has about 9,600 clones; nearly 95% are singletons. The genes are TRBV5-1 and TRBJ2-3; TRBD2 might be the D (5 bases). The specimen comprised bone marrow, sampled 521 days after intestinal transplantation. The receptor's source is a human patient who received an intestinal transplant, so some T cells may come from the graft donor. The CDR3 DNA reads TGCGCCAGCAGCTCATGGAGGCCAGATACGCAGTATTTT. Protein sequence: CASSSWRPDTQYF.